This T cell receptor (beta chain) was documented in a study of blood T cell repertoires in COVID-19. The CDR3 has 14 residues. V lost 3 bases and J lost 2, with 10 bases in between. Germline assignment: CDR1 LNHDA and CDR2 SQIVND (reference sequence). Method: immunoSEQ multiplex PCR; TCRdb's copy keeps in-frame clones and lacks some. Among roughly 92,000 clones, around nine tenths were seen once, and the ten largest hold about 9.4%. The sequencing sample was made of peripheral blood. The V gene is TRBV19, the J gene TRBJ1-2; D call uncertain. This TCR was recovered from a man between 50 and 59 years old with acute or convalescent COVID-19. CDR3 nucleotides: TGTGCCAGTAGTATCGGGTCAGCAAACTATGGCTACACCTTC. Translation: CASSIGSANYGYTF.